These 24 T cell receptor beta chains were sequenced from one sample in a study of T cell responses to AZD1222 COVID-19 vaccine. TCRdb keeps only in-frame clones here, not all; method: immunoSEQ multiplex PCR. The table records 95,000 to 150,000 clones, 70% to 90% of them present only once. The starting material was peripheral blood, obtained on day 0 of AZD1222 vaccination. These receptors were collected from an adult in good health.

The V gene is TRBV14, the J gene TRBJ2-4; no clear D gene. Germline values: CDR1 SGHDN, CDR2 FVKESK. The CDR3 consists of 14 residues. V shed 5 bases and J shed 7 bases, with 15 bases lying between them. The CDR3 region is CASSTRLTRNIQYF. The CDR3 nucleotides are TGTGCCAGCAGCACCCGGCTAACCCGGAACATTCAGTACTTC.

The V and J genes are TRBV9 and TRBJ2-7, with TRBD2 matching over 15 bases. The germline CDR1 and CDR2 sequences are SGDLS and YYNGEE. Unmatched junction bases numbered 14, after V lost 0 bases and J lost 4 bases. The CDR3 has 20 amino acids. The CDR3: CASSVGPGTSGRSTRYEQYF. CDR3 coding DNA: TGTGCCAGCAGCGTAGGCCCCGGGACTAGCGGGAGGTCAACTCGATACGAGCAGTACTTC.

The chain is built from TRBV12-5 and TRBJ1-2; 8 bases agree with TRBD1. The V segment lost 6 bases and the J segment 5 bases; nucleotides outside the gene matches: 5. Germline CDR1 reads LGHNT; CDR2 reads FRNRAP. There are 13 residues in the CDR3. The CDR3 DNA is TGTGCTAGTGGCCCAGGGGGCCGGTATGGCTACACCTTC. Its translation: CASGPGGRYGYTF.

This clone appeared once. The V gene is TRBV5-1, the J gene TRBJ1-1, with D possibly matching TRBD1 (5 bases). CDR3 size: 16 residues. The V end lost 2 bases, the J end lost 2 bases, and 16 bases lay between the germline ends. Germline CDR1 SGHRS, CDR2 YFSETQ. CDR3 DNA sequence: TGCGCCAGCAGCTTCCGTTTCGGACAACAAAACACTGAAGCTTTCTTT. Translation: CASSFRFGQQNTEAFF.

This chain uses TRBV19 with TRBJ2-3; 8 nucleotides match TRBD2. J gave up 6 bases and V 6 bases, and 11 bases lay outside the gene matches. Germline V lookup: CDR1 LNHDA, CDR2 SQIVND (reference sequence). The CDR3 has 15 amino acids. The CDR3 region has the DNA TGTGCCAGTAGGTTCGGAGCGGGAGATCCGGATACGCAGTATTTT. Its translation: CASRFGAGDPDTQYF.

This CDR3 is CSASDLGDRSNYGYTF. The CDR3, as DNA: TGCAGTGCTAGTGATCTTGGGGACAGATCTAACTATGGCTACACCTTC. The chain is built from TRBV20-1 and TRBJ1-2, with TRBD1 identical over 7 bases. Germline lookup yields CDR1 DFQATT and CDR2 SNEGSKA (reference sequence). The ends lost 3 bases at V and 0 bases at J; junction bases unmatched: 10. The CDR3 totals 16 residues.

The chain recombines TRBV11-3 with TRBJ2-1; D is unclear. This CDR3 spans 12 amino acids. V lost 6 bases, J lost 3 bases, and 6 bases lay in between. The germline V gene encodes CDR1 SGHNT and CDR2 YENEEA. Here the CDR3 DNA reads TGTGCCAGCAGTAGTGGCTACAATGAGCAGTTCTTC. Its translation is CASSSGYNEQFF.

The V and J genes are TRBV5-1 and TRBJ2-1, with 8 bases identical to TRBD2. Trimming took 2 bases from V and 8 from J; bases not matched to a gene: 9. The CDR3 extends over 15 amino acids. Germline CDR1 and CDR2: SGHRS and YFSETQ. CDR3 amino acids: CASSLAGVKKDEQFF. The CDR3 region has the DNA TGCGCCAGCAGCTTAGCGGGAGTTAAAAAAGATGAGCAGTTCTTC.

The chain carries TRBV23-1 and TRBJ2-7; TRBD1 agrees at 8 bases. Being an ORF, TRBV23-1 has a function that is uncertain. The CDR3 is 15 residues long. V was clipped by 4 bases and J by 2 bases; unmatched bases: 7. The CDR3 region has the DNA TGCGCCAGCAGTCTGTCTCAGGGGGCCACCTACGAGCAGTACTTC. This sequence encodes CASSLSQGATYEQYF.

CDR3 residues: CASSLDHTDTQYF. CDR3 nucleotide sequence: TGCGCCAGCAGCTTGGACCACACAGATACGCAGTATTTT. The genes are TRBV5-1 and TRBJ2-3; D gene ambiguous. The CDR3 runs to 13 residues. Per the germline V gene, CDR1 is SGHRS and CDR2 is YFSETQ. The V and J ends lost 0 bases and 2 bases respectively, with 4 bases between them.

This chain joins TRBV11-3 and TRBJ2-2; D might be TRBD1 (6 bases). Germline V CDR1 and CDR2: SGHNT, YENEEA. V was trimmed by 2 bases and J by 7 bases, leaving 11 bases between them. This CDR3 spans 14 amino acids. The DNA of the CDR3 is TGTGCCAGCAGCTTACTTCCAGGGGACGGGGAGCTGTTTTTT. Residues: CASSLLPGDGELFF.

The DNA for the CDR3 is TGTGCCAGCAGCCAACCCTCCGGGACAGCTGATAACTATGGCTACACCTTC. It is translated as CASSQPSGTADNYGYTF. The genes are TRBV3-1 (or the pseudogene TRBV3-2) and TRBJ1-2; TRBD1 agrees at 7 bases. Germline V CDR1 and CDR2: LGHDT, YNNKEL (reference sequence). This CDR3 region has 17 residues. V shed 2 bases, J shed 1 base, and the junction held 10 bases outside the gene matches.

The chain has TRBV3-1 (or the pseudogene TRBV3-2) and TRBJ1-1; D is uncertain. Germline V CDR1 and CDR2: LGHDT, YNNKEL (reference sequence). The CDR3 contains 12 residues. Trimming stripped 2 bases from V and 5 bases from J, with 6 bases between. The CDR3 here is CASSQRLTEAFF. The CDR3 region has the DNA TGTGCCAGCAGCCAACGGCTTACTGAAGCTTTCTTT.

The V call is TRBV19, the J call TRBJ2-7; the match to TRBD2 covers 8 bases. V dropped 8 bases and J dropped 6; count of bases not matched to a gene: 21. Per the germline V gene, CDR1 is LNHDA and CDR2 is SQIVND (reference sequence). This CDR3 comprises 17 residues. CDR3 sequence (DNA): TGTGCCAGTGGTCCTTGGACTAGCACCTACCCCCTTGGCGAGCAGTACTTC. Amino acids: CASGPWTSTYPLGEQYF.

The chain carries TRBV12-3 or TRBV12-4 and TRBJ2-7, with no clear D. The CDR3 has 13 amino acids. V lost 3 bases, J lost 2 bases, and 8 bases lay in between. The CDR3 nucleotides read TGTGCCAGCAGTTTCGGGTGGACCTACGAGCAGTACTTC. Protein sequence: CASSFGWTYEQYF.

J is TRBJ1-5 and V is TRBV28, with unresolved D. The length of the CDR3 is 14 residues. Germline assignment: CDR1 MDHEN and CDR2 SYDVKM. Trimming left V 3 bases short and J 7 bases short, with 13 bases between. DNA for the CDR3: TGTGCCAGCAGTTTGGTCGAGAGCGCCCAGCCCCAGCATTTT. It translates to CASSLVESAQPQHF.

J is TRBJ1-1 and V is TRBV12-3 or TRBV12-4; D perhaps matches TRBD1 (6 bases). Between the trimmed V and J ends, which lost 1 base and 11 bases, there was a span of 14 bases. This CDR3 has 13 residues. The CDR3 nucleotides read TGTGCCAGCAGTTTAGGTGGAGGGGGAGAGGCTTTCTTT. It is translated as CASSLGGGGEAFF.

The genes are TRBV3-1 (or the pseudogene TRBV3-2) and TRBJ2-2; 8 nucleotides match TRBD1. The CDR3 has 15 residues. Germline CDR1 and CDR2: LGHDT and YNNKEL (reference sequence). With V trimmed by 6 bases and J by 3 bases, 6 bases remained unmatched. CDR3 in amino acids: CASRWTGRYTGELFF. The CDR3 nucleotides are TGTGCCAGCAGGTGGACAGGGCGGTACACCGGGGAGCTGTTTTTT.

This sequence joins TRBV30 and TRBJ1-2; no definite D call. Germline values: CDR1 GTSNPN, CDR2 SVGIG (reference sequence). Trimming stripped 1 base from V and 7 bases from J, with 16 bases between. This CDR3 contains 14 residues. CDR3 protein: CAWSGLGILSGYTF. The CDR3 nucleotides are TGTGCCTGGAGTGGCCTGGGGATATTGAGTGGCTACACCTTC.

The chain uses TRBV29-1 and TRBJ1-1, with D possibly TRBD1 on 5 matching bases. This CDR3 comprises 12 residues. The germline V gene encodes CDR1 SQVTM and CDR2 ANQGSEA. V was shortened by 3 bases and J by 10 bases, with 15 bases between the two germline ends. This CDR3 is CSVDKGPKGAFF. DNA of the CDR3: TGCAGCGTTGATAAGGGGCCTAAGGGAGCTTTCTTT.

The chain couples TRBV11-2 to TRBJ1-6; TRBD1 might be the D (5 bases). The V end lost 6 bases, the J end lost 9 bases, and 15 bases lay between the germline ends. Germline CDR1 SGHAT, CDR2 FQNNGV. The CDR3 length is 14 residues. The DNA for the CDR3 is TGTGCCAGCAGTTGGGACGGGGGGATTTCACCCCTCCACTTT. It translates to CASSWDGGISPLHF.

The chain couples TRBV29-1 to TRBJ1-1; D call uncertain. V was shortened by 3 bases and J by 7 bases, with 3 bases between the two germline ends. This CDR3 contains 9 residues. Germline-derived CDR1 and CDR2 are SQVTM and ANQGSEA. In DNA, the CDR3 is TGCAGCGTTGACAGTGAAGCTTTCTTT. This gives the protein CSVDSEAFF.

This sequence joins TRBV19 and TRBJ2-1, with 8 bases matching TRBD2. V was pared by 1 base and J by 8 bases, with 4 bases of the junction left unmatched. Germline loops: CDR1 LNHDA, CDR2 SQIVND (reference sequence). This CDR3 spans 14 amino acids. CDR3 sequence (DNA): TGTGCCAGTAGTATAGGACTAGCGACCTATGAGCAGTTCTTC. Translating gives CASSIGLATYEQFF.

This clone was detected only once. V usage is TRBV10-2 and J usage is TRBJ1-1; weak D call: TRBD1 (6 bases). Germline assignment: CDR1 WSHSY and CDR2 SAAADI. This CDR3 is 14 amino acids long. V lost 6 bases to trimming and J lost 4 bases, with 15 bases between them. The CDR3 DNA follows: TGCGCCAGCAGGGGGGGGGCGCAAACCACTGAAGCTTTCTTT. It yields the protein CASRGGAQTTEAFF.